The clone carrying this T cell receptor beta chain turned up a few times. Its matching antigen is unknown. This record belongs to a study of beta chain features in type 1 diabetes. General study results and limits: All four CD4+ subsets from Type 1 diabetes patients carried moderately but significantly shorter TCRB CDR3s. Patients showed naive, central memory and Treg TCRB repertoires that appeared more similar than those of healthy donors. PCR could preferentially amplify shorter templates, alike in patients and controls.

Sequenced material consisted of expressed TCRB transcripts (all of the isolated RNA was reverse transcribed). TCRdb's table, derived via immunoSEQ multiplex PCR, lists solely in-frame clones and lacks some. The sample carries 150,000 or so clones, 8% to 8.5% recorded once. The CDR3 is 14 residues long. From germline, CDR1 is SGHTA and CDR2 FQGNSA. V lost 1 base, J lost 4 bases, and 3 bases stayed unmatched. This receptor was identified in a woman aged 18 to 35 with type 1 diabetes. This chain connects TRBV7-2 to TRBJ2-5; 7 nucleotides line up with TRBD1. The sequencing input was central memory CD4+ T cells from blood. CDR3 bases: TGTGCCAGCAGCTTAGACAGGGGTCGAGAGACCCAGTACTTC. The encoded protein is CASSLDRGRETQYF.